This is a list of T cell receptor beta chains from one sample in a study of cytomegalovirus exposure and HLA in healthy donors. The data were produced by immunoSEQ multiplex PCR, yet TCRdb's version contains in-frame clones alone and is incomplete. There are around 100,000 clones in the sample; approximately 80% occur only once, and less than 4.5% lies in the top ten. Sequencing input: PBMCs. The receptors were gathered from a woman in her seventies in good health and CMV-seropositive. Both conserved end residues are part of each CDR3. A D gene is named only where the DNA matches it firmly. Some rows mark clone size as missing; the rest say once, few, many or name a class of expanded clone.

CDR3 length,V gene,J gene,clone size,D gene,CDR3 DNA,CDR3 protein
17,TRBV28,TRBJ2-2,-,TRBD1,TGTGCCAGCAGATACCCCGAGGGACAGGCGAACACCGGGGAGCTGTTTTTT,CASRYPEGQANTGELFF
14,TRBV6-5,TRBJ2-1,-,TRBD2,TGTGCCAGCAGTTTCCGGACTAGCGGCGATGAGCAGTTCTTC,CASSFRTSGDEQFF
18,TRBV5-1,TRBJ2-1,-,TRBD2,TGCGCCAGCAGCTTGGGCCTCAGCGGGAGGAGCTCCTACAATGAGCAGTTCTTC,CASSLGLSGRSSYNEQFF
13,TRBV2,TRBJ2-7,-,TRBD1,TGTGCCGGCCAGACAGGGGGCTGGAACGAGCAGTACTTC,CAGQTGGWNEQYF
14,TRBV11-3,TRBJ2-1,-,TRBD2,TGTGCCAGCAGCTTAGATTACGAGCGGGAGGTGTCGTTCTTC,CASSLDYEREVSFF
14,TRBV19,TRBJ2-7,-,-,TGTGCCAGTAGTACGGAGACAGGATATTACGAGCAGTACTTC,CASSTETGYYEQYF
17,TRBV23-1,TRBJ2-1,-,-,TGCGCCAGCAGTCAATCGCAGGGGCTTACGGACTACAATGAGCAGTTCTTC,CASSQSQGLTDYNEQFF
14,TRBV23-1,TRBJ2-7,-,TRBD2,TGCGCCAGCAGTCCCCCCGGACTAGGGTTCGGGCAGTACTTC,CASSPPGLGFGQYF
16,TRBV12-5,TRBJ2-2,-,TRBD1,TGTGCTAGTGGTTTGGGAGGGGGCGCGGTCACCGGGGAGCTGTTTTTT,CASGLGGGAVTGELFF
12,TRBV7-2,TRBJ2-7,-,TRBD1,TGTGCCAGCAGCTCTACAGGGGGGCAGCAGTACTTC,CASSSTGGQQYF
15,TRBV28,TRBJ2-7,-,TRBD1,TGTGCCAGCAGTTTGGGGGGGGGACAGGGTTACGAGCAGTACTTC,CASSLGGGQGYEQYF
16,TRBV11-2,TRBJ2-2,-,-,TGTGCCAGCACTATAGAGGGCGGGGCGAACACCGGGGAGCTGTTTTTT,CASTIEGGANTGELFF
15,TRBV6-5,TRBJ2-5,-,-,TGTGCCAGCACCAATTCCTGGGGGGTCCAAGAGACCCAGTACTTC,CASTNSWGVQETQYF
16,TRBV7-2,TRBJ2-3,-,TRBD2,TGTGCCAGCAGCTTGGTAGCGGGAGGTTGGACAGATACGCAGTATTTT,CASSLVAGGWTDTQYF
15,TRBV5-1,TRBJ2-3,-,TRBD1,TGCGCCAGCAGCTTTGGGGACAGGGGAACAGATACGCAGTATTTT,CASSFGDRGTDTQYF
15,TRBV28,TRBJ1-3,-,-,TGTGCCAGCAGTCCACAGGGAAGTTTTGGAAACACCATATATTTT,CASSPQGSFGNTIYF
15,TRBV11-2,TRBJ2-7,-,TRBD1,TGTGCCAGCAGGACGGGACAGTGGGGCTCCTACGAGCAGTACTTC,CASRTGQWGSYEQYF
15,TRBV19,TRBJ1-5,-,-,TGTGCCAGTAGTATAAGGGGGGGGAGCAATCAGCCCCAGCATTTT,CASSIRGGSNQPQHF
13,TRBV30,TRBJ2-7,-,-,TGTGCCTGGAGTGGTGATGAGTCCTACGAGCAGTACTTC,CAWSGDESYEQYF
15,TRBV5-1,TRBJ2-2,-,TRBD1,TGCGCCAGCGCGGCCGGGACAGCGAACACCGGGGAGCTGTTTTTT,CASAAGTANTGELFF
18,TRBV4-3,TRBJ1-5,-,TRBD1,TGCGCCAGCAGCCGAGGCCTCCCGGGACAGGGGAAAAATCAGCCCCAGCATTTT,CASSRGLPGQGKNQPQHF
16,TRBV7-2,TRBJ2-7,once,-,TGTGCCAGCAGCTTAGCGTCGGGAGTGATCTCCTACGAGCAGTACTTC,CASSLASGVISYEQYF
13,TRBV10-3,TRBJ2-1,few,-,TGTGCCATCAGTGTGACTAGTAACAATGAGCAGTTCTTC,CAISVTSNNEQFF
15,TRBV15,TRBJ2-5,few,-,TGTGCCACCAGCAGAGAGGACAGCCCGGGGGAGACCCAGTACTTC,CATSREDSPGETQYF
14,TRBV6-1,TRBJ1-1,-,TRBD1,TGTGCCAGCAGCCCAGGACAGGGTGAGACTGAAGCTTTCTTT,CASSPGQGETEAFF
16,TRBV5-1,TRBJ2-3,-,TRBD2,TGCGCCAGCAGCTTGTGGCTAGCGGGGTCCACAGATACGCAGTATTTT,CASSLWLAGSTDTQYF
14,TRBV7-2,TRBJ1-5,-,-,TGTGCCAGCAGCTTAGCGCGGTCCAATCAGCCCCAGCATTTT,CASSLARSNQPQHF
14,TRBV6-1,TRBJ2-1,-,-,TGTGCCAGCAGTGAAGATATTAGGGGCTGGGAACAGTTCTTC,CASSEDIRGWEQFF
16,TRBV30,TRBJ2-2,-,-,TGTGCCTGGCGGACTCGGGACACAACGAACACCGGGGAGCTGTTTTTT,CAWRTRDTTNTGELFF
11,TRBV16,TRBJ1-4,few,-,TGTGCCAGCAGCTCGGACACGAGACTGTTTTTT,CASSSDTRLFF
15,TRBV5-1,TRBJ2-3,-,TRBD1,TGCGCCAGCAGCGACCGGGACAGGGTTACAGATACGCAGTATTTT,CASSDRDRVTDTQYF
11,TRBV18,TRBJ2-7,few,TRBD1,TGTGCCAGCTCGGACAGGTACGAGCAGTACTTC,CASSDRYEQYF
14,TRBV30,TRBJ2-7,-,-,TGTGCCTGGAGCCGGGGGACGGGTTCCTACGAGCAGTACTTC,CAWSRGTGSYEQYF
16,TRBV7-3,TRBJ2-3,-,TRBD2,TGTGCCAGCAGCTTATTTGCGGGAGGAGGGGCAGATACGCAGTATTTT,CASSLFAGGGADTQYF
15,TRBV28,TRBJ1-4,-,-,TGTGCCAGCAGTTTTGTAGGGGCAACTAATGAAAAACTGTTTTTT,CASSFVGATNEKLFF
14,TRBV7-2,TRBJ2-7,-,TRBD1,TGTGCCAGCAGCCTCCGACAGGGGGCCTACGAGCAGTACTTC,CASSLRQGAYEQYF
16,TRBV28,TRBJ2-7,-,TRBD2,TGTGCCAGCAGTCGAAACCGACTAGCGGGGAGCTACGAGCAGTACTTC,CASSRNRLAGSYEQYF